Listed below are T cell receptor beta chains from one sample, sequenced in a study of T cell clonotyping in hematopoietic cell transplantation. Data came from immunoSEQ multiplex PCR; TCRdb stores just in-frame clones and leaves some out. The sample lists 69,000 or so clones, about 94% occurring once. The sample comprised peripheral blood mononuclear cells. These receptors were obtained from a man over 45 in good health. Some clones in this sample may be carry-over from other donors' samples. The CDR3 runs from the conserved cysteine through the conserved F or W. D genes are given only for firm matches. A row's size may be missing; if present it is once, few, many or a size class.

J gene | clone size | D gene | V gene | CDR3 DNA | CDR3 protein
TRBJ1-2 | NA | NA | TRBV6-5 | TGTGCCAGCAGTTACGACGGCAGCTCTAACTATGGCTACACCTTC | CASSYDGSSNYGYTF
TRBJ2-1 | NA | NA | TRBV10-3 | TGTGCCATCAGTGAGCTCCTGACTGAGCAGTTCTTC | CAISELLTEQFF
TRBJ1-4 | NA | NA | TRBV6-5 | TGTGCCAGCAGTTACTCGGGGGGGGCTGGGGAAAAACTGTTTTTT | CASSYSGGAGEKLFF
TRBJ2-3 | NA | NA | TRBV28 | TGTGCCAGCAGTTTGGGAACTAGTCTGGATACGCAGTATTTT | CASSLGTSLDTQYF
TRBJ2-2 | NA | NA | TRBV19 | TGTGCCAGTAGTGGGGGGTACACCGGGGAGCTGTTTTTT | CASSGGYTGELFF
TRBJ2-3 | once | NA | TRBV7-9 | TGTGCCAGCAGCCCTACCTGGGATACGCAGTATTTT | CASSPTWDTQYF
TRBJ2-2 | NA | TRBD1 | TRBV19 | TGTGCCAGTAGTATAGGAAGGGGGCGCCAGAACACCGGGGAGCTGTTTTTT | CASSIGRGRQNTGELFF
TRBJ2-5 | NA | NA | TRBV19 | TGTGCCAGTAGTACCCAGAAAGGGGAGACCCAGTACTTC | CASSTQKGETQYF
TRBJ2-7 | few | NA | TRBV6-1 | TGTGCCAGCAATAGACACCCGTACGAGCAGTACTTC | CASNRHPYEQYF
TRBJ1-2 | NA | TRBD1 | TRBV5-6 | TGTGCCAGCAGGTCTTCAGGGGGCGCCCGCGGCTACACCTTC | CASRSSGGARGYTF
TRBJ1-2 | NA | NA | TRBV29-1 | TGCAGCGTTGACCGGACCCGGGACTACACCTTC | CSVDRTRDYTF
TRBJ2-3 | NA | NA | TRBV27 | TGTGCCAGCAGTTCGGCGGGACAGTCCACAGATACGCAGTATTTT | CASSSAGQSTDTQYF
TRBJ2-1 | NA | NA | TRBV19 | TGTGCCAGTAGTATAGAGACAGGTCCACTCTACAATGAGCAGTTCTTC | CASSIETGPLYNEQFF
TRBJ1-1 | NA | NA | TRBV19 | TGTGCCAGTAGTGCCGGTTTATCTGAAGCTTTCTTT | CASSAGLSEAFF
TRBJ2-7 | NA | NA | TRBV20-1 | TGCAGCGCGACTACGCTCGAGCAGTACTTC | CSATTLEQYF
TRBJ2-1 | NA | NA | TRBV9 | TGTGCCAGCAGCGTCTGGGGAGAGGATGAGCAGTTCTTC | CASSVWGEDEQFF
TRBJ1-1 | NA | NA | TRBV4-3 | TGCGCCAGCAGCCAAGATTCAGGGGTGAACACTGAAGCTTTCTTT | CASSQDSGVNTEAFF
TRBJ2-5 | NA | NA | TRBV30 | TGTGCCTGGAGTGTACGTGACGGGGAGACCCAGTACTTC | CAWSVRDGETQYF
TRBJ2-7 | NA | TRBD1 | TRBV15 | TGTGCCACCAGCAGGGGACAGCTAACCTACGAGCAGTACTTC | CATSRGQLTYEQYF
TRBJ2-3 | few | TRBD1 | TRBV5-6 | TGTGCCAGCAGCCCGCAGGGACAGGGACGAGAGGTTGGCACAGATACGCAGTATTTT | CASSPQGQGREVGTDTQYF
TRBJ1-1 | NA | NA | TRBV5-1 | TGCGCCAGCAGCTTTTGGGGGACACGGCCTGAAGCTTTCTTT | CASSFWGTRPEAFF
TRBJ1-1 | NA | NA | TRBV27 | TGTGCCAGCAGCTCGGCAGGGATAAACACTGAAGCTTTCTTT | CASSSAGINTEAFF
TRBJ2-6 | NA | TRBD1 | TRBV6-1 | TGTGCCAGCGGGACAGGGTCTGGGGCCAACGTCCTGACTTTC | CASGTGSGANVLTF
TRBJ1-1 | NA | TRBD1 | TRBV25-1 | TGTGCCAGCAGTGAACCCGGGACAGGGGGCACTGAAGCTTTCTTT | CASSEPGTGGTEAFF
TRBJ2-7 | NA | TRBD2 | TRBV7-2 | TGTGCCAGCAGCTCAGGGGCAGGCCTACTAGCGGGGGAGTGGCAGTACTTC | CASSSGAGLLAGEWQYF
TRBJ1-2 | NA | NA | TRBV5-4 | TGTGCCAGCAGCTTGGCAGGGCTCTATGGCTACACCTTC | CASSLAGLYGYTF
TRBJ2-1 | NA | TRBD2 | TRBV25-1 | TGTGCCAGCAGTGAACCTTATGGACTAGCGGGGCAGTTCTTC | CASSEPYGLAGQFF
TRBJ2-7 | NA | TRBD1 | TRBV25-1 | TGTGCCAGCAGGGCAGGGACAGGGGGATCCTACGAGCAGTACTTC | CASRAGTGGSYEQYF
TRBJ1-1 | NA | NA | TRBV28 | TGTGCCAGCAGCCCCCTCAGAGCGGACACTGAAGCTTTCTTT | CASSPLRADTEAFF
TRBJ2-7 | NA | TRBD1 | TRBV7-9 | TGTGCCAGCAGCGTATTACAGGGGGCGCGTAACGAGCAGTACTTC | CASSVLQGARNEQYF
TRBJ1-1 | NA | NA | TRBV19 | TGTGCCAGTAGTACCCAGGGTTACACTGAAGCTTTCTTT | CASSTQGYTEAFF
TRBJ2-6 | NA | NA | TRBV6-4 | TGTGCCAGCAGCCTCCAAGGAGGAACTGGGGCCAACGTCCTGACTTTC | CASSLQGGTGANVLTF
TRBJ2-7 | NA | NA | TRBV6-5 | TGTGCCAGCAGCCTAGGGTCTTCCTACGAGCAGTACTTC | CASSLGSSYEQYF
TRBJ1-1 | NA | NA | TRBV7-9 | TGTGCCAGCAGCTCAGTGCGTTCTTGGCCTGAAGCTTTCTTT | CASSSVRSWPEAFF
TRBJ1-5 | NA | NA | TRBV28 | TGTGCCAGCAGCCCGGGACTGAGAAATCAGCCCCAGCATTTT | CASSPGLRNQPQHF
TRBJ2-7 | NA | NA | TRBV5-6 | TGTGCCAGCAGCTTGGGGGCTAGCTACGAGCAGTACTTC | CASSLGASYEQYF
TRBJ1-5 | NA | NA | TRBV28 | TGTGCCAGCAGCAAAGGGGGGAGCAATCAGCCCCAGCATTTT | CASSKGGSNQPQHF
TRBJ2-7 | NA | TRBD2 | TRBV9 | TGTGCCAGCAGCGCGGGACTAGCGGGGAACTACGAGCAGTACTTC | CASSAGLAGNYEQYF
TRBJ2-3 | NA | NA | TRBV25-1 | TGTGCCAGCAGTGAGGCGGGGACGACAGATACGCAGTATTTT | CASSEAGTTDTQYF
TRBJ1-3 | once | NA | TRBV4-3 | TGCGCCAGCAGCCAAGATTTTGGACCTGGAAACACCATATATTTT | CASSQDFGPGNTIYF
TRBJ2-1 | NA | TRBD2 | TRBV4-3 | TGCGCCAGCAGCCAAGCCCTGGGAACTAGCGGGATCCATGAGCAGTTCTTC | CASSQALGTSGIHEQFF
TRBJ1-5 | few | TRBD1 | TRBV28 | TGTGCCAGCAGTCCCACAGGGGATGACAGTCAGCCCCAGCATTTT | CASSPTGDDSQPQHF
TRBJ2-7 | NA | TRBD1 | TRBV19 | TGTGCCAGTAGTCCCGGACAGGCAGGCTCGGGGCAGTACTTC | CASSPGQAGSGQYF
TRBJ2-7 | NA | NA | TRBV30 | TGTGCCTGGAGTCCCCCCGGGCCGACCTACGAGCAGTACTTC | CAWSPPGPTYEQYF
TRBJ2-7 | NA | TRBD1 | TRBV19 | TGTGCCAGTAGGCTTGGGACAGGGAACGACGAGCAGTACTTC | CASRLGTGNDEQYF
TRBJ1-5 | NA | NA | TRBV19 | TGTGCCAGTAGTATGGGGATGAGGGGCTCGGGCAATCAGCCCCAGCATTTT | CASSMGMRGSGNQPQHF
TRBJ2-7 | NA | NA | TRBV29-1 | TGCAGCGTTATGACCAAATATGATTACGAGCAGTACTTC | CSVMTKYDYEQYF
TRBJ1-1 | NA | NA | TRBV9 | TGTGCCAGCAGCGCCCGGGCCCCCAACACTGAAGCTTTCTTT | CASSARAPNTEAFF
TRBJ1-2 | NA | NA | TRBV6-1 | TGTGCCAGCAGTGAAGCTCCAGGGGAGAACTATGGCTACACCTTC | CASSEAPGENYGYTF
TRBJ1-5 | NA | TRBD1 | TRBV5-1 | TGCGCCAGCAGCAAGACAGGGGCGGGTCAGCCCCAGCATTTT | CASSKTGAGQPQHF
TRBJ2-7 | once | TRBD1 | TRBV19 | TGTGCCAGTAGTACGGGACAGGGGGCGAACGAGCAGTACTTC | CASSTGQGANEQYF
TRBJ2-7 | NA | NA | TRBV27 | TGTGCCAGCAGTTTATACCCGAATTCGAACTACGAGCAGTACTTC | CASSLYPNSNYEQYF
TRBJ1-1 | NA | TRBD1 | TRBV9 | TGTGCCAGCAGCCCCTCATTGACAGGGGACACTGAAGCTTTCTTT | CASSPSLTGDTEAFF
TRBJ1-2 | NA | NA | TRBV19 | TGTGCCAGTAGTATGGGCGGTAACTATGGCTACACCTTC | CASSMGGNYGYTF
TRBJ1-1 | NA | NA | TRBV7-8 | TGTGCCACCTCTAAAGCGAGCGGACAGCTGAACACTGAAGCTTTCTTT | CATSKASGQLNTEAFF